Each of the 3 T cell receptor beta chains below was sequenced from the same sample in a study of T cells in Graves' hyperthyroidism and ophthalmopathy (dated by TCRdb to the late 2010s). Library method: multiplex PCR. Sequencing relied on an Illumina HiSeq 2000. The TCR beta CDR3 regions were amplified from the RNA transcripts. The first round of RT-PCR for the TCR CDR3 was performed with the HTBI primer set and the Qiagen OneStep RT-PCR kit. Through fastp at Q25 and MiXCR, TCRdb rebuilt clones from the public reads, retaining in-frame beta chains. Each entry merges the rows of one CDR3 protein and shows their most common DNA and genes. A total of some 770,000 distinct CDR3 sequences appear in this sample, about a sixth of them only once. The ten largest clones take up under 10% of the sample. The specimen sequenced was blood. These receptors all stem from a man aged 18-30 years with Graves' hyperthyroidism.

This clonotype appeared a few times. The chain couples TRBV11-3 to TRBJ1-1; no firm D call. The CDR3 is 14 residues long. Germline CDR1 reads SGHNT; CDR2 reads YENEEA. Trimming stripped 5 bases from V and 4 bases from J, with 14 bases between. CDR3 in amino acids: CASSALRTVTEAFF. In DNA, the CDR3 is TGTGCCAGCAGCGCGCTTAGAACGGTCACTGAAGCTTTCTTT.

The V call is TRBV7-2, the J call TRBJ2-1; 12 bases map to TRBD2. CDR3 size: 20 residues. CDR1 and CDR2 from the germline V gene are SGHTA and FQGNSA. The ends lost 1 base at V and 9 bases at J; junction bases unmatched: 19. In DNA form, the CDR3 reads TGTGCCAGCAGCTTAGGCAGAGGCCCCAGTCTAGCGGGAGGGGTGGGTGAGCAGTTCTTC. Translation gives CASSLGRGPSLAGGVGEQFF. Combining the CDR3 with reference TRBV7-2 and TRBJ2-1 gives the whole variable domain GAGVSQSPSNKVTEKGKDVELRCDPISGHTALYWYRQSLGQGLEFLIYFQGNSAPDKSGLPSDRFSAERTGGSVSTLTIQRTQQEDSAVYLCASSLGRGPSLAGGVGEQFFGPGTRLTVL.

This clonotype was detected many times. The chain employs TRBV30 and TRBJ1-4, with D possibly matching TRBD1 (5 bases). Germline CDR1 GTSNPN, CDR2 SVGIG (reference sequence). The V gene lost 1 base and the J gene lost 4 bases, with 10 bases spanning the gap. This CDR3 is built from 14 residues. As DNA, the CDR3 is TGTGCCTGGAGTGGAGGGACGTATAATGAAAAACTGTTTTTT. Amino acids: CAWSGGTYNEKLFF.